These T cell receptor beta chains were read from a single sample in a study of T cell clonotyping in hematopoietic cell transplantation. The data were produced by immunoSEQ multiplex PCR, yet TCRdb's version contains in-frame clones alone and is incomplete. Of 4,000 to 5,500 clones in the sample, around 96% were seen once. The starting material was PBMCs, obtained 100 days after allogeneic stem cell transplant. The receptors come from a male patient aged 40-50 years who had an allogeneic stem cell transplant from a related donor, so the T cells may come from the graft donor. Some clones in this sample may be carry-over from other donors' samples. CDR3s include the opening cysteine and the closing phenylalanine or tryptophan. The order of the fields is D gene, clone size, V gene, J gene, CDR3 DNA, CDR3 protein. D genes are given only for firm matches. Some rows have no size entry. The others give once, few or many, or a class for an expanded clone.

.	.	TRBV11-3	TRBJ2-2	TGTGCCAGCACCGAACAACCGACCAACACCGGGGAGCTGTTTTTT	CASTEQPTNTGELFF
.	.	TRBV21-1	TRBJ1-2	TGTGCCAGCAGCAAAGAGAGGGCCACTGGCTACACCTTC	CASSKERATGYTF
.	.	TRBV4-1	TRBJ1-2	TGCGCCAGCAGCCAAGCATCCGGGGGCGACTATGGCTACACCTTC	CASSQASGGDYGYTF
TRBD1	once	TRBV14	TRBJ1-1	TGTGCCAGCAGAGAATCGGGACAGGGTAACAGATTGAACACTGAAGCTTTCTTT	CASRESGQGNRLNTEAFF
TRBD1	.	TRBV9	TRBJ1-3	TGTGCCAGCAGCATGGGACAGGACTTTTCTGGAAACACCATATATTTT	CASSMGQDFSGNTIYF
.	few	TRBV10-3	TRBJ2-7	TGTGCCACCCTACGGACAGCAAATAACGAGCAGTACTTC	CATLRTANNEQYF
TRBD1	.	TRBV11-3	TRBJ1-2	TGTGCCAGCAGCAAACAGGGGGCAAATGGCTACACCTTC	CASSKQGANGYTF
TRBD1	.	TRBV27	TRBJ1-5	TGTGCCAGCAGTGACAGGGTACGGAGCAATCAGCCCCAGCATTTT	CASSDRVRSNQPQHF
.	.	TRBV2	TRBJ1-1	TGTGCCAGCAGGTCCGGGGGACGGGACACTGAAGCTTTCTTT	CASRSGGRDTEAFF
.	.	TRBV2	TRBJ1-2	TGTGCCAGCAGTGAGTCGCAGGAGGGGTATGGCTACACCTTC	CASSESQEGYGYTF
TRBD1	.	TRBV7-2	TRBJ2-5	TGTGCCAGCAGCTTAGAAGGGGGCGCGAAGACCCAGTACTTC	CASSLEGGAKTQYF
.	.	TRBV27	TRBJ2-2	TGTGCCAGCAGTTTAACGGGGTTTGGCGCCGGGGAGCTGTTTTTT	CASSLTGFGAGELFF
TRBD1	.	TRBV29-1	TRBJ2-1	TGCAGCGCAGAGACAGGGACAGGGGGCTCCTACAATGAGCAGTTCTTC	CSAETGTGGSYNEQFF
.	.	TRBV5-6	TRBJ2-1	TGTGCCAGCAGCTGGAAGGGACAAGCCGACAATGAGCAGTTCTTC	CASSWKGQADNEQFF
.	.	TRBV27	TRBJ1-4	TGTGCCAGCAGTGAAGAGGGGGGTGAAAAACTGTTTTTT	CASSEEGGEKLFF
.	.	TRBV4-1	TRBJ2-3	TGCGCTAGCAGCCAAGAATGGCCGAGCACAGATACGCAGTATTTT	CASSQEWPSTDTQYF
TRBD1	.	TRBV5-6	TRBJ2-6	TGTGCCAGCAGCACAGGGGCCGGGGCCAACGTCCTGACTTTC	CASSTGAGANVLTF
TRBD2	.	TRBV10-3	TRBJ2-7	TGTGCCATCAGTAGGGAAAAGACTAGCGACTCCTACGAGCAGTACTTC	CAISREKTSDSYEQYF
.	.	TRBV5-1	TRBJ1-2	TGCGCCAGCAGCTTGGAGTGGGGGAACGATGGCTACACCTTC	CASSLEWGNDGYTF
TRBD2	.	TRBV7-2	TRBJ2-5	TGTGCCAGCAGCCAGAGAGCGGGAGTTCGAGAGACCCAGTACTTC	CASSQRAGVRETQYF
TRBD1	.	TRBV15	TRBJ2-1	TGTGCCACCAGCAGAGAGACAGGGGTGAGAGATGAGCAGTTCTTC	CATSRETGVRDEQFF
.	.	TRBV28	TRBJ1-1	TGTGCCAGCCGCCGGTGGATCAGCACTGAAGCTTTCTTT	CASRRWISTEAFF
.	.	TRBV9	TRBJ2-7	TGTGCCAGCAGCAACCGGGACTCCTACGAGCAGTACTTC	CASSNRDSYEQYF
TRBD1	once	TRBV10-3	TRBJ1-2	TGTGCCATCAGTGGGGACAGTGACTATGGCTACACCTTC	CAISGDSDYGYTF
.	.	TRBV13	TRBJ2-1	TGTGCCAGCAGCTTGACTACGGGCCTCAATGAGCAGTTCTTC	CASSLTTGLNEQFF
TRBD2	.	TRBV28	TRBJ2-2	TGTGCCAGCAGTTTAGCGGGGGGGGGCTACACCGGGGAGCTGTTTTTT	CASSLAGGGYTGELFF
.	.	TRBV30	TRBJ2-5	TGTGTCCGGAGGGGGAGGTACCGAGAGACCCAGTACTTC	CVRRGRYRETQYF
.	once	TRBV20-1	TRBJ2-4	TGCAGTGCTAGCAGGGGAAACATTCAGTACTTC	CSASRGNIQYF
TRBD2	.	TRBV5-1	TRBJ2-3	TGCGCCAGCAGAGTGGGACTAGCGGGAGTTAGAAGCACAGATACGCAGTATTTT	CASRVGLAGVRSTDTQYF
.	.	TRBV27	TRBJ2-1	TGTGCCAGCAGTTTAGAAGATAGCAACAATGAGCAGTTCTTC	CASSLEDSNNEQFF
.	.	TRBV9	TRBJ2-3	TGTGCCAGCAGCCCAACTAGCACAGATACGCAGTATTTT	CASSPTSTDTQYF
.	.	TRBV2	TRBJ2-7	TGTGCCAGCAGGGGGACGGCTTCCTACGAGCAGTACTTC	CASRGTASYEQYF
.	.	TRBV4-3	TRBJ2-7	TGCGCCAGCAGCCAAGACGCATCAGGCGGCTACGAGCAGTACTTC	CASSQDASGGYEQYF
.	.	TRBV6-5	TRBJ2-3	TGTGCCAGCAGTTACTCCGGCCACACAGATACGCAGTATTTT	CASSYSGHTDTQYF
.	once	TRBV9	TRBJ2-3	TGTGCCAGCAGCGTAGGTTTAACACCTCATGCCCCAGATACGCAGTATTTT	CASSVGLTPHAPDTQYF
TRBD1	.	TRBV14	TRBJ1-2	TGTGCCAGCAGGCAAACAGGGGGTAGGGACTATGGCTACACCTTC	CASRQTGGRDYGYTF
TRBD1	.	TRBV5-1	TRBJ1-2	TGCGCCAGCAGCATGACAGGGTCCCATGGCTACACCTTC	CASSMTGSHGYTF
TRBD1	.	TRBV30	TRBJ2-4	TGTGCCTGGAGTGGTGAGTGGGGACAGTTAGGCTTC	CAWSGEWGQLGF
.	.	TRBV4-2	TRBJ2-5	TGTGCCAGCAGCCAAGCCGCCCCGGGGGAGACCCAGTACTTC	CASSQAAPGETQYF
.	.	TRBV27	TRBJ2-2	TGTGCCAGCAGTTCCCCCACGATAGCGATAACCGGGGAGCTGTTTTTT	CASSSPTIAITGELFF
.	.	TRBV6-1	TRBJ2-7	TGTGCCAGCCTACGGTATAGGTCCGGCTACGAGCAGTACTTC	CASLRYRSGYEQYF
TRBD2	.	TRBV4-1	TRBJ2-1	TGCGCCAGCAGCCAATACACTAGCGGAGGCTCCTACAATGAGCAGTTCTTC	CASSQYTSGGSYNEQFF
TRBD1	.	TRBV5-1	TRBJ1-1	TGCGCCAGCAGCTTTTGGACAGGGGTCCTGAACACTGAAGCTTTCTTT	CASSFWTGVLNTEAFF
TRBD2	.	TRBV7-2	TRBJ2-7	TGTGCCAGCAGCTTAAGGACTAGCGGCTCCTACGAGCAGTACTTC	CASSLRTSGSYEQYF
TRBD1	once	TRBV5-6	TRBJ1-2	TGTGCCAGCAGCTTCCGGGACAGGGGTATAGGTGGCTACACCTTC	CASSFRDRGIGGYTF
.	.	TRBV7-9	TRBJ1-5	TGTGCCAGCGCAGGGCAGGGCGGCCAGCCCCAGCATTTT	CASAGQGGQPQHF
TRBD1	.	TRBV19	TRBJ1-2	TGTGCCAGTAGGATGACAGGGGGATTTAACTATGGCTACACCTTC	CASRMTGGFNYGYTF
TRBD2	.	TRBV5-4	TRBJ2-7	TGTGCCAGCAGCTTTAAAGCGGGATCAAATTTCGAGCAGTACTTC	CASSFKAGSNFEQYF
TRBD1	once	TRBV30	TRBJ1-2	TGTGCCTGGGGACAGGGACAGAACTATGGCTACACCTTC	CAWGQGQNYGYTF
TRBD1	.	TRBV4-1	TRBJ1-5	TGCGCCAGCAGCCATCACCAGGGGGGAGATCAGCCCCAGCATTTT	CASSHHQGGDQPQHF
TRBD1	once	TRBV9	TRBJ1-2	TGTGCCAGCAGCGTAGCGACAGGGACCGTAGGCTACACCTTC	CASSVATGTVGYTF
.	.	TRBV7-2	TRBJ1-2	TGTGCCAGCAGCTTAGTCATGGCGAAGGTAGGCTACACCTTC	CASSLVMAKVGYTF